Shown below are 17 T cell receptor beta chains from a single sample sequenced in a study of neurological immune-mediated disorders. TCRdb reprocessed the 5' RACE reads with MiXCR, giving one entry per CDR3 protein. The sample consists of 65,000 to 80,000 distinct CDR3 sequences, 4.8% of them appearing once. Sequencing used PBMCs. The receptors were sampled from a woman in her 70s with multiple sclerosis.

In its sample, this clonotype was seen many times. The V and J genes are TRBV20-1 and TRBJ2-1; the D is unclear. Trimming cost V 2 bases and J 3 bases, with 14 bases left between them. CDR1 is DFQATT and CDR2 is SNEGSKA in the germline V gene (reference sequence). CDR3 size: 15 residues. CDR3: CSARKGTTHYNEQFF. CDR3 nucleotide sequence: TGCAGTGCTAGAAAGGGAACCACTCACTACAATGAGCAGTTCTTC.

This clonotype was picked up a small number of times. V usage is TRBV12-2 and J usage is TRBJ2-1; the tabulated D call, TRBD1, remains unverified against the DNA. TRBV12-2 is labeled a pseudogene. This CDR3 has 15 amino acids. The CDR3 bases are TGTGCAAGTCGCGCGGGCCAGTGCAATACAAATGAGCAGTTCTTC. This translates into CASRAGQCNTNEQFF.

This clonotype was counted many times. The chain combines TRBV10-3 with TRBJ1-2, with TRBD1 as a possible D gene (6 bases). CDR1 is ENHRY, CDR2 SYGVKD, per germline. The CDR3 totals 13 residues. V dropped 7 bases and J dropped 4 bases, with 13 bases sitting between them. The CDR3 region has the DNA TGTGCCATCAAGGACAGAGAACCCTATGGCTACACCTTC. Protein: CAIKDREPYGYTF.

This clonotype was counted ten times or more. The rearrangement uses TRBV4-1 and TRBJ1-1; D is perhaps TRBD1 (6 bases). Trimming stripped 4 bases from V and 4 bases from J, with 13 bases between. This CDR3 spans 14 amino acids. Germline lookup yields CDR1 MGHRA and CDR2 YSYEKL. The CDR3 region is CASSPSRGSTEAFF. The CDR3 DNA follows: TGCGCCAGCAGCCCATCGAGGGGGTCCACTGAAGCTTTCTTT.

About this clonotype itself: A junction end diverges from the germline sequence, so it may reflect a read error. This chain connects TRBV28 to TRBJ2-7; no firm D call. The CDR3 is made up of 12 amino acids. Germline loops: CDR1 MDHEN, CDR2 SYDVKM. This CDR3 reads CDSSSGPYEQYF. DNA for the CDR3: TGTGACAGCAGTTCTGGTCCCTACGAGCAGTACTTC.

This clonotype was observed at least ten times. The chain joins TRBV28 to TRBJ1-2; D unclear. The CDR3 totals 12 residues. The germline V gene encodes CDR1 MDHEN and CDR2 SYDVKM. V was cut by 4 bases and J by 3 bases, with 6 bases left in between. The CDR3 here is CASSSRDYGYTF. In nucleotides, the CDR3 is TGTGCCAGCAGTTCAAGGGACTATGGCTACACCTTC.

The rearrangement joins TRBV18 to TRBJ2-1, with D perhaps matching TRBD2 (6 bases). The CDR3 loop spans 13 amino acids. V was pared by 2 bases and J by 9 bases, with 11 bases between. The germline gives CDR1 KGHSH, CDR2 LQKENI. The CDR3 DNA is TGTGCCAGCTCACCATCACTAGCTGGTGAGCAGTTCTTC. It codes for CASSPSLAGEQFF.

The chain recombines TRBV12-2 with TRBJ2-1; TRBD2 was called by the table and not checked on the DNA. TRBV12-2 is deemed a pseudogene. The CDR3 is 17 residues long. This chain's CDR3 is CASRLTPGLAGEAEQFF. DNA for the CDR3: TGTGCAAGTCGCTTAACTCCGGGACTAGCGGGAGAGGCTGAGCAGTTCTTC.

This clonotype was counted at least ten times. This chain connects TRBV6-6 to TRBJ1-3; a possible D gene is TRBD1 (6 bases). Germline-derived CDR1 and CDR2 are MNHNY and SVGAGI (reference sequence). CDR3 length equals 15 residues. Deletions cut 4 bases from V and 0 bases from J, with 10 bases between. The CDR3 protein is CASSSDRTSGNTIYF. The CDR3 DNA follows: TGTGCCAGCAGTTCCGACAGGACCTCTGGAAACACCATATATTTT.

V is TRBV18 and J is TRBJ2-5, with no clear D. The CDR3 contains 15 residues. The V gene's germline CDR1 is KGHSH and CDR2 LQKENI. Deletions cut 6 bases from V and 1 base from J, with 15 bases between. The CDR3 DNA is TGTGCCAGCTCGCAAGTGCCAGGAGTCCAAGAGACCCAGTACTTC. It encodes CASSQVPGVQETQYF.

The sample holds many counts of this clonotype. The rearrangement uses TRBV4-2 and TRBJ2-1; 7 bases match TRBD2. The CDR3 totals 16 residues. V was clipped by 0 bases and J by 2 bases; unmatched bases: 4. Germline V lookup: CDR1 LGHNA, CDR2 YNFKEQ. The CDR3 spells CASSQELARPYNEQFF. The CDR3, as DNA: TGTGCCAGCAGCCAAGAACTAGCGCGACCCTACAATGAGCAGTTCTTC.

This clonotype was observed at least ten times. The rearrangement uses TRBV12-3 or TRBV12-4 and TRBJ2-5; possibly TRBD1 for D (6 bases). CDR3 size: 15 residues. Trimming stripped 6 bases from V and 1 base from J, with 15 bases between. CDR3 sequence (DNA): TGTGCCAGCAGCCCTCTTACGGACAGCCAAGAGACCCAGTACTTC. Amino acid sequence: CASSPLTDSQETQYF.

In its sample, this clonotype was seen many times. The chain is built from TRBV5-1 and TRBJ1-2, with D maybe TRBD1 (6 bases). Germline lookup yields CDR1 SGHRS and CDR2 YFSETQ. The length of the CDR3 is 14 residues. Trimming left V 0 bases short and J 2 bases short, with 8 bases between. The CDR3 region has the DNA TGCGCCAGCAGCTTGGGTGGGGGCAACTATGGCTACACCTTC. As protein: CASSLGGGNYGYTF.

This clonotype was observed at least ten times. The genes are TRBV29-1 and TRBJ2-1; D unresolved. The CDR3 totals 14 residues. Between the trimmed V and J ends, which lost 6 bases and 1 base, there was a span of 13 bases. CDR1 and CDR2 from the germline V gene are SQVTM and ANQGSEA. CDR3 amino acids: CSVRMDGSYNEQFF. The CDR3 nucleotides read TGCAGCGTGAGGATGGACGGATCCTACAATGAGCAGTTCTTC.

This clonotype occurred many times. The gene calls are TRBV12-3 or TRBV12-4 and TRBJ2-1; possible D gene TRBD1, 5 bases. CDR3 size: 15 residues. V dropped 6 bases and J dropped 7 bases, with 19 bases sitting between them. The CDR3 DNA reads TGTGCCAGCAGCCCGCTTGGGGCCTGGTCAAATGAGCAGTTCTTC. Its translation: CASSPLGAWSNEQFF.

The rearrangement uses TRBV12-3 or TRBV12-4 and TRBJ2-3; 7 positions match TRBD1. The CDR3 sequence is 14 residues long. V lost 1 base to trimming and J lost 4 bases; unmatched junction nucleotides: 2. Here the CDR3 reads CASSLDRGSDTQYF. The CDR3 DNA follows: TGTGCCAGCAGTTTAGACAGGGGCTCAGATACGCAGTATTTT.

DNA of the CDR3: TGCAGCGTGGGAGGGACTAGCGGAATCACAGATACGCAGTATTTT. Amino acids: CSVGGTSGITDTQYF. V and J are TRBV29-1 and TRBJ2-3; 11 nucleotides align to TRBD2. Germline CDR1 and CDR2: SQVTM and ANQGSEA. Losses at the gene ends were 6 bases for V and 2 bases for J; bases not matched to a gene: 7. This CDR3 is 15 amino acids long.